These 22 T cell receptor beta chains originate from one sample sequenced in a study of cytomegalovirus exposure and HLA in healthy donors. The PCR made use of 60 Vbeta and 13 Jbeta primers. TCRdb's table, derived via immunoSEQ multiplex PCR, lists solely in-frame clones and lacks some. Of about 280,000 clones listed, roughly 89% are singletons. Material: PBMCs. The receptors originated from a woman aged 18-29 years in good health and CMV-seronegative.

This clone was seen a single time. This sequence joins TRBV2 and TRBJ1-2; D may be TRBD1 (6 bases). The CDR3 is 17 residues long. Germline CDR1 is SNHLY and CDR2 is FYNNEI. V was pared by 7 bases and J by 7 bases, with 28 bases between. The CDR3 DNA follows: TGTGCCAGCATATTAGATTGGGCAGGGGATTACCAGGGTGGCTACACCTTC. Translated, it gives CASILDWAGDYQGGYTF.

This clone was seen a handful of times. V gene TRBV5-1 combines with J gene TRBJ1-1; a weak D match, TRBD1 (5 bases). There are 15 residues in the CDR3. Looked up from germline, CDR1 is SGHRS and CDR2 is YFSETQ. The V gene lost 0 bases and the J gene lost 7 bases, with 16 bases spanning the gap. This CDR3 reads CASSLVWGGGNEAFF. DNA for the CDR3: TGCGCCAGCAGCTTGGTTTGGGGGGGTGGAAATGAAGCTTTCTTT.

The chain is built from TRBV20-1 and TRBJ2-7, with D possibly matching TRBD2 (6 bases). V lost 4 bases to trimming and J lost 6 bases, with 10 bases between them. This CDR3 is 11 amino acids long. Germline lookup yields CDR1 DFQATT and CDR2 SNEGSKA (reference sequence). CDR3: CSATEGIEQYF. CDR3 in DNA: TGCAGTGCTACGGAGGGGATCGAGCAGTACTTC.

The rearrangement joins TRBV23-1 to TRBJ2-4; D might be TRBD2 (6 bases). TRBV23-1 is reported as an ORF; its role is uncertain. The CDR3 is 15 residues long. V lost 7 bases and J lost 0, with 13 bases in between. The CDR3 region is CASNLEGIAKNIQYF. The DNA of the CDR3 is TGCGCCAGCAACCTGGAGGGCATAGCCAAAAACATTCAGTACTTC.

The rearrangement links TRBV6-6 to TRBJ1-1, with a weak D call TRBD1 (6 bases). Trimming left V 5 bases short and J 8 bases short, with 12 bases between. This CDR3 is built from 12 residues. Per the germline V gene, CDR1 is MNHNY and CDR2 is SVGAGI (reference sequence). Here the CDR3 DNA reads TGTGCCAGCAGTCCCCAAACAGGGGAAGCTTTCTTT. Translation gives CASSPQTGEAFF.

The CDR3 region has the DNA TGCGCCAGCAGCCAAGTTCCAGGGTTGGGATCTACTGAAGCTTTCTTT. It is translated as CASSQVPGLGSTEAFF. This chain links TRBV4-1 with TRBJ1-1, with D perhaps TRBD1 (5 bases). Trimming shortened V by 1 base and J by 5 bases, and 17 bases separated the two germline ends. The CDR3 covers 16 residues. The germline CDR1 and CDR2 sequences are MGHRA and YSYEKL.

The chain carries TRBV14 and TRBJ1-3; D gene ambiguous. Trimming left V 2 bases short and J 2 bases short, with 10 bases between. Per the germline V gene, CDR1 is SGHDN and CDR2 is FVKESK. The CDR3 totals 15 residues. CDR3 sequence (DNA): TGTGCCAGCAGCCAAATGCGCGGGCCTGGAAACACCATATATTTT. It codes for CASSQMRGPGNTIYF.

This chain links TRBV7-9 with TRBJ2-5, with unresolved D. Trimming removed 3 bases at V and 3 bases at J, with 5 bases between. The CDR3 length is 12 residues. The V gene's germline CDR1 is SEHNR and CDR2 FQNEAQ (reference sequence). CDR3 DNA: TGTGCCAGCAGCTTTCGGGAAGAGACCCAGTACTTC. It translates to CASSFREETQYF.

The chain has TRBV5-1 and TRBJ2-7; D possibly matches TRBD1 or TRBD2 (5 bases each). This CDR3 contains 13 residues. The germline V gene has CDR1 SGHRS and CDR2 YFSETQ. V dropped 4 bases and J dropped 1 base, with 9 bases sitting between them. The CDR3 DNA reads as TGCGCCAGCAGCCTGGGGGAGTCCTACGAGCAGTACTTC. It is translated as CASSLGESYEQYF. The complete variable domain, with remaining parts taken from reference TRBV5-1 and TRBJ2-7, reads KAGVTQTPRYLIKTRGQQVTLSCSPISGHRSVSWYQQTPGQGLQFLFEYFSETQRNKGNFPGRFSGRQFSNSRSEMNVSTLELGDSALYLCASSLGESYEQYFGPGTRLTVT.

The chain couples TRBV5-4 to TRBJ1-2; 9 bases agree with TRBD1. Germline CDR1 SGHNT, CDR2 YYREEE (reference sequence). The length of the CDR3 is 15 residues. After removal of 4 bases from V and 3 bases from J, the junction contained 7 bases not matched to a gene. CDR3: CASSRHTGGDYGYTF. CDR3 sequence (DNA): TGTGCCAGCAGCCGACATACAGGGGGCGACTATGGCTACACCTTC.

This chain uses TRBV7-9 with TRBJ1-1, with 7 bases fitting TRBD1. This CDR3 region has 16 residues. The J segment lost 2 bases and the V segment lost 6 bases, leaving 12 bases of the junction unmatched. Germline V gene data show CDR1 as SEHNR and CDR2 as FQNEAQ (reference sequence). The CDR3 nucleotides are TGTGCCAGCAGATCAGGGGGGAAGACGGTTAACACTGAAGCTTTCTTT. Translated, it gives CASRSGGKTVNTEAFF.

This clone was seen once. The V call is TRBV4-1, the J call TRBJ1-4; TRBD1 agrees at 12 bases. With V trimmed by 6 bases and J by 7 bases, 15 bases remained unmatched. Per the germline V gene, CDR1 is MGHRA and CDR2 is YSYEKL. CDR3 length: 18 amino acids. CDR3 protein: CASRGAPGQGAVGEKLFF. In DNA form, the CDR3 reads TGCGCCAGCAGGGGGGCACCGGGACAGGGGGCAGTTGGTGAAAAACTGTTTTTT.

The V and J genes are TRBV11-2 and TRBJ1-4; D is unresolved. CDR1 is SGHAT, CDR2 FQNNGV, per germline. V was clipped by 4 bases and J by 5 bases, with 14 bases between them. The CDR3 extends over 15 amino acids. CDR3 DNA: TGTGCCAGCAGCTCCGTGCCCGACTGGAATGAAAAACTGTTTTTT. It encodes CASSSVPDWNEKLFF.

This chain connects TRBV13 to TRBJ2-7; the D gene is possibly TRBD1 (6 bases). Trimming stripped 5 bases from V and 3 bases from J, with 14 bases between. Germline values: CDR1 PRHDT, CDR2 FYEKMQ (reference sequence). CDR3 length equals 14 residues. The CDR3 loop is CASSTDSGDYEQYF. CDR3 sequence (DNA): TGTGCCAGCAGCACGGACAGTGGTGACTACGAGCAGTACTTC.

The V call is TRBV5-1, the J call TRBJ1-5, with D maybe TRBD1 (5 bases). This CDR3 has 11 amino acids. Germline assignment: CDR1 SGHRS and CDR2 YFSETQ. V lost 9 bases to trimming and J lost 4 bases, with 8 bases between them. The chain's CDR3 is CAIGENQPQHF. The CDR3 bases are TGCGCCATAGGGGAAAATCAGCCCCAGCATTTT.

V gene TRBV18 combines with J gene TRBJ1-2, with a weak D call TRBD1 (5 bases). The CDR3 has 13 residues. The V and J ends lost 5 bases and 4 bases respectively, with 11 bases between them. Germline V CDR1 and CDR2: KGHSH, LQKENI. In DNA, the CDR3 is TGTGCCAGCTCAAGCGACAGTTTCTATGGCTACACCTTC. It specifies CASSSDSFYGYTF.

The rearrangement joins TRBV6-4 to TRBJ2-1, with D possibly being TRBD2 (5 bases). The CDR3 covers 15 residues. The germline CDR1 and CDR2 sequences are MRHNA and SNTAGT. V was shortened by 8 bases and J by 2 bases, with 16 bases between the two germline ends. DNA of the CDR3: TGTGCCAGCTCCCTAACTGGCGGGCCCTACAATGAGCAGTTCTTC. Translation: CASSLTGGPYNEQFF.

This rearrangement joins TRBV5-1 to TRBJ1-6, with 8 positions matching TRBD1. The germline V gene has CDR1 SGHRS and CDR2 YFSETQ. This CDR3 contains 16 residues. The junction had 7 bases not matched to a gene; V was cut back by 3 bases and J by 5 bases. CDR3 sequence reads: CASSSGQAYDNSPLHF. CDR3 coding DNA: TGCGCCAGCAGCTCGGGACAGGCATACGATAATTCACCCCTCCACTTT.

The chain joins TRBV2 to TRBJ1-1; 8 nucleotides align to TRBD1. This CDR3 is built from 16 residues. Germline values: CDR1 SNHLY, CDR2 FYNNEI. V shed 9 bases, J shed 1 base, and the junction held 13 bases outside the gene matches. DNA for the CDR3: TGTGCCAGTCTACAGGGGGGAACTCATAAGAACACTGAAGCTTTCTTT. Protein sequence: CASLQGGTHKNTEAFF. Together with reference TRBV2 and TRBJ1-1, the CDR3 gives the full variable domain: EPEVTQTPSHQVTQMGQEVILRCVPISNHLYFYWYRQILGQKVEFLVSFYNNEISEKSEIFDDQFSVERPDGSNFTLKIRSTKLEDSAMYFCASLQGGTHKNTEAFFGQGTRLTVV.

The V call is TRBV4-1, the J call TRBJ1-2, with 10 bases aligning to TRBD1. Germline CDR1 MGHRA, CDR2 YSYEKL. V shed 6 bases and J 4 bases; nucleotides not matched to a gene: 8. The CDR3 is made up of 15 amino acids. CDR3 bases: TGCGCCAGCAGGGCCGGGACAGGGGTAACCTATGGCTACACCTTC. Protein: CASRAGTGVTYGYTF.

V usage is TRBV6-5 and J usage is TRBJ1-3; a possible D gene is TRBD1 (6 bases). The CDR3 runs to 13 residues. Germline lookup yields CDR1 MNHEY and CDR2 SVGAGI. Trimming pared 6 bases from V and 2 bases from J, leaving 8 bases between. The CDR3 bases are TGTGCCAGCAGACCAGGGGCTGGAAACACCATATATTTT. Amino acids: CASRPGAGNTIYF.

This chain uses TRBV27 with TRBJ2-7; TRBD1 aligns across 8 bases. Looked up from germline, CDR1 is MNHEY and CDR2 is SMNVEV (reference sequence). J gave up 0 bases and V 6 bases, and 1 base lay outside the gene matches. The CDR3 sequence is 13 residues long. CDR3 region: CASRTGASYEQYF. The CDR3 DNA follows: TGTGCCAGCAGGACAGGGGCCTCCTACGAGCAGTACTTC.